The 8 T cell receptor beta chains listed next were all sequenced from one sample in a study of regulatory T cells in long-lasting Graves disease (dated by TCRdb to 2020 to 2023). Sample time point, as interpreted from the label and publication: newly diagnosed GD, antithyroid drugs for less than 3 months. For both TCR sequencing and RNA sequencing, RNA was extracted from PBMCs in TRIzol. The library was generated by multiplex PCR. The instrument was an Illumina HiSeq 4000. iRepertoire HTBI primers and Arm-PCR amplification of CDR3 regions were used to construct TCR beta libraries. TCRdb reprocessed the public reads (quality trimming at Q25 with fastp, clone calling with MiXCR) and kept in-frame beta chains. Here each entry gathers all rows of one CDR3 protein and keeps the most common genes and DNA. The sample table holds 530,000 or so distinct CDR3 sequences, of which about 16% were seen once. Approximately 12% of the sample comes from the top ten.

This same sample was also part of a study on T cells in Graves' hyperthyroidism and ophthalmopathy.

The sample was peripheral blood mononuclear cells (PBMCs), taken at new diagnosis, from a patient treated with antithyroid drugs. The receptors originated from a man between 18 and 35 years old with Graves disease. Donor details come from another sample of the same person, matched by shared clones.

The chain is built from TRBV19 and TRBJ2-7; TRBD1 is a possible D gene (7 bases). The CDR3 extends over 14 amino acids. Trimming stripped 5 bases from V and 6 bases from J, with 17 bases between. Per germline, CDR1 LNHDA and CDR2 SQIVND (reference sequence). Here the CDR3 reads CASSWTQGEVEQYF. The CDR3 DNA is TGTGCCAGTAGTTGGACCCAGGGGGAGGTCGAGCAGTACTTC.

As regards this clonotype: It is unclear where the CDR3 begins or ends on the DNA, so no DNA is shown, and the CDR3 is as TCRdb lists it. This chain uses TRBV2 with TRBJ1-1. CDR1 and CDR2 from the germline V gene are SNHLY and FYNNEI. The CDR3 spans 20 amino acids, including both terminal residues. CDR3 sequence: CASRTSGSAVYFGPGTEAFF.

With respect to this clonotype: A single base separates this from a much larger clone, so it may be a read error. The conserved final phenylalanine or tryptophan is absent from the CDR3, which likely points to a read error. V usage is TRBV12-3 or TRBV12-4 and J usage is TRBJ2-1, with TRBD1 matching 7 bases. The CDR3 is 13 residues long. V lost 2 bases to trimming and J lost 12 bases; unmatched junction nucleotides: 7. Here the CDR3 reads CASSLSVGQAQFL. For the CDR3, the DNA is TGTGCCAGCAGTTTATCGGTCGGACAGGCGCAGTTCTTG.

CDR3 sequence reads: CSQLAQKTDTQYF. CDR3 nucleotide sequence: TGCAGCCAACTAGCGCAGAAAACAGATACGCAGTATTTT. This chain joins TRBV29-1 and TRBJ2-3; 7 bases map to TRBD2. V gave up 8 bases and J gave up 3 bases; unmatched junction bases: 8. Germline values: CDR1 SQVTM, CDR2 ANQGSEA. The CDR3 spans 13 residues.

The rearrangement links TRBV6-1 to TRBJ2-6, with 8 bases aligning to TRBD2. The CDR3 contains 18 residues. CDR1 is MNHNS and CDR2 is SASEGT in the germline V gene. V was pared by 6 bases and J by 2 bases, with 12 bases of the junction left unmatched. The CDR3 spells CASSPTGLARTGANVLTF. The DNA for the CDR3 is TGTGCCAGCAGCCCTACCGGACTAGCACGGACTGGGGCCAACGTCCTGACTTTC.

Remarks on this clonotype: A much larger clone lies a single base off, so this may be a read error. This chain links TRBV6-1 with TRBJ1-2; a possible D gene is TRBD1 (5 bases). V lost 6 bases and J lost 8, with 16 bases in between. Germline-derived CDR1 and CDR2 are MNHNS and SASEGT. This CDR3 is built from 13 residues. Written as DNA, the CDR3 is TGTGCCAGCAGCCCACAGACTTCAGGGGGCTACACCTTC. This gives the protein CASSPQTSGGYTF.

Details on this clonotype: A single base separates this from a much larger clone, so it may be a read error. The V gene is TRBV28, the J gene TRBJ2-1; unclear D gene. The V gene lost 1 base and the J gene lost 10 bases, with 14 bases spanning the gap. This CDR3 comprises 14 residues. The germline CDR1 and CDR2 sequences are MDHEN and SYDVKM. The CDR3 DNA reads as TGTGCCAGCAGTTTATTGTCCCAAGCCTACGAGCAGTTCTTC. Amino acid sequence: CASSLLSQAYEQFF.

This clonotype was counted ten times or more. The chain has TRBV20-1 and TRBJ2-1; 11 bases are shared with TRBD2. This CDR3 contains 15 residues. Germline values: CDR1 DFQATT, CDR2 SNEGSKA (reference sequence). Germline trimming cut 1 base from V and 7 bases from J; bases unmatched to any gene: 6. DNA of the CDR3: TGCAGTGCTAGAGGAACTAGCGGGAGAGGTAATGAGCAGTTCTTC. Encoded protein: CSARGTSGRGNEQFF.